This T cell receptor (beta chain) emerged from a study of T cells in Graves' hyperthyroidism and ophthalmopathy. Background on the study: Peripheral blood sampling occurred at initial diagnosis, before any treatment. Points from the study as a whole: Also found in blood were most expanded thyroid clonotypes above 0.001. Separation of ophthalmopathy from stable hyperthyroidism was achieved by a 13 V-J model.

This clonotype was counted a few times. Its antigen is as yet unknown. The ends lost 5 bases at V and 10 bases at J; junction bases unmatched: 5. The CDR3 spans 13 residues. RNA transcripts yielded amplified TCR beta CDR3 regions. The TCR CDR3 was amplified in a first-round RT-PCR using the HTBI primer set. Using its own MiXCR run on the multiplex PCR reads, TCRdb lists one record per CDR3 protein. The sample has hundreds of thousands of distinct CDR3 sequences; around 15% are singletons. This chain links TRBV12-3 or TRBV12-4 with TRBJ1-4, with TRBD1 matching over 9 bases. Sequencing input: blood. The TCR originated in a woman in her 30s with Graves' hyperthyroidism. In DNA form, the CDR3 reads TGTGCCAGCAGTACGGGACAGGGAGGAAAACTGTTTTTT. Amino acid sequence: CASSTGQGGKLFF.